This passage covers 27 T cell receptor beta chains from one sample sequenced in a study of response to subunit inactivated influenza vaccine. Each CDR3 protein is one row after TCRdb ran MiXCR on the RT-PCR reads. The sample includes 500,000 to 600,000 distinct CDR3 sequences, about 15% seen only once; the top ten take less than 4%. Sequencing was performed on CD4+ T cells sorted from PBMCs, taken roughly 24 months after vaccination. The receptors were gathered from a man in his fifties or sixties who received an inactivated influenza vaccine.

This clonotype was found many times. This rearrangement joins TRBV10-3 to TRBJ2-1, with 7 nucleotides matching TRBD2. Germline V gene sequence: CDR1 ENHRY, CDR2 SYGVKD. CDR3 length: 17 residues. V lost 1 base and J lost 0; bases outside the gene matches: 6. CDR3 loop: CAISEFGGTNSYNEQFF. The CDR3, as DNA: TGTGCCATCAGTGAGTTTGGGGGGACTAACTCCTACAATGAGCAGTTCTTC.

This clonotype was counted a few times. The gene calls are TRBV13 and TRBJ2-3; TRBD1 is a possible D gene (5 bases). This CDR3 comprises 15 residues. CDR1 is PRHDT and CDR2 is FYEKMQ in the germline V gene (reference sequence). Trimming stripped 3 bases from V and 4 bases from J, with 14 bases between. The CDR3 region is CASSLLTDLADTQYF. In DNA, the CDR3 is TGTGCCAGCAGCTTGTTGACAGACCTCGCAGATACGCAGTATTTT.

The gene calls are TRBV6-6 and TRBJ1-1; D is undetermined. CDR1 MNHNY and CDR2 SVGAGI come from the germline V gene (reference sequence). This CDR3 spans 12 amino acids. Between the trimmed V and J ends, which lost 6 bases and 6 bases, there was a span of 11 bases. CDR3 protein: CASSGRYAEAFF. CDR3 nucleotide sequence: TGTGCCAGCAGCGGACGGTACGCTGAAGCTTTCTTT.

The chain uses TRBV4-3 and TRBJ2-3, with TRBD2 matching 12 bases. The germline V gene encodes CDR1 LGHNA and CDR2 YSLEER. The CDR3 totals 16 residues. V was pared by 1 base and J by 2 bases, with 1 base of the junction left unmatched. CDR3 region: CASSQASGGATDTQYF. In DNA form, the CDR3 reads TGCGCCAGCAGCCAAGCTAGCGGGGGGGCCACAGATACGCAGTATTTT.

The V gene is TRBV7-9, the J gene TRBJ2-3; no reliable D call. V was shortened by 2 bases and J by 4 bases, with 4 bases between the two germline ends. This CDR3 has 12 residues. Germline assignment: CDR1 SEHNR and CDR2 FQNEAQ (reference sequence). For the CDR3, the DNA is TGTGCCAGCAGCTTAAACTCAGATACGCAGTATTTT. It is translated as CASSLNSDTQYF.

V and J are TRBV6-5 and TRBJ1-1; D gene ambiguous. The length of the CDR3 is 16 residues. Germline V gene lookup returns CDR1 MNHEY and CDR2 SVGAGI. Between the trimmed V and J ends, which lost 2 bases and 0 bases, there was a span of 13 bases. The CDR3, as DNA: TGTGCCAGCAGTTACACTGGACCGAGTATGAACACTGAAGCTTTCTTT. Translation: CASSYTGPSMNTEAFF.

This clonotype was seen a handful of times. The chain couples TRBV5-8 to TRBJ1-5; D is unclear. The CDR3 sequence is 15 residues long. Germline CDR1 is SGHTS and CDR2 is YDEGEE. The V end lost 2 bases, the J end lost 6 bases, and 15 bases lay between the germline ends. Here the CDR3 reads CASSFRENKAQPQHF. The CDR3 DNA is TGTGCCAGCAGCTTCCGGGAGAATAAAGCTCAGCCCCAGCATTTT.

This clonotype was counted ten times or more. The chain combines TRBV7-2 with TRBJ2-3; unclear D gene. Per the germline V gene, CDR1 is SGHTA and CDR2 is FQGNSA. V was shortened by 5 bases and J by 1 base, with 4 bases between the two germline ends. The CDR3 runs 12 residues. The CDR3 loop reads CASSPRTDTQYF. The CDR3 DNA is TGTGCCAGCAGCCCACGCACAGATACGCAGTATTTT.

The J gene is TRBJ1-6, the V gene TRBV5-1, with 9 bases that match TRBD1. Losses at the gene ends were 3 bases for V and 7 bases for J; bases not matched to a gene: 11. Germline V gene sequence: CDR1 SGHRS, CDR2 YFSETQ. This CDR3 is 17 amino acids long. Written as DNA, the CDR3 is TGCGCCAGCAGCTCACGTCCCGGGACAGGGCTGAATTCACCCCTCCACTTT. Translation: CASSSRPGTGLNSPLHF.

This clonotype was seen only a few times. The V gene is TRBV11-2, the J gene TRBJ1-1; maybe TRBD1 (6 bases). In germline, CDR1 is SGHAT, CDR2 FQNNGV. Trimming removed 5 bases from V and 0 bases from J, with 16 bases in between. This CDR3 has 16 amino acids. CDR3 protein: CASSNRGGLVNTEAFF. CDR3 DNA: TGTGCCAGCAGCAACCGGGGGGGGCTGGTGAACACTGAAGCTTTCTTT.

The chain's CDR3 is CATSDTALGGANVLTF. CDR3 DNA sequence: TGTGCCACCAGTGATACTGCCCTAGGTGGGGCCAACGTCCTGACTTTC. The chain has TRBV24-1 and TRBJ2-6; D gene uncertain. There are 16 residues in the CDR3. V lost 3 bases and J 3 bases, leaving 11 bases between the germline ends. Germline CDR1 is KGHDR and CDR2 is SFDVKD.

As DNA, the CDR3 is TGTGCCAGCAGTTTAGTGTCAGGGGCCACTGAAGCTTTCTTT. It yields the protein CASSLVSGATEAFF. V and J are TRBV12-3 or TRBV12-4 and TRBJ1-1; perhaps TRBD1 as D (6 bases). The CDR3 loop spans 14 amino acids. The germline V and J ends were trimmed by 1 base and 4 bases, with 10 bases remaining between them.

The rearrangement links TRBV20-1 to TRBJ1-2, with 9 positions matching TRBD1. The length of the CDR3 is 13 residues. Losses at the gene ends were 6 bases for V and 7 bases for J; bases not matched to a gene: 9. Looked up from germline, CDR1 is DFQATT and CDR2 is SNEGSKA (reference sequence). The CDR3 loop reads CSAAQGAFGGYTF. CDR3 nucleotides: TGCAGTGCCGCACAGGGGGCATTCGGTGGCTACACCTTC.

V gene TRBV3-1 combines with J gene TRBJ2-5; weak D call: TRBD2 (5 bases). V lost 1 base and J lost 6, with 21 bases in between. The CDR3 loop spans 17 amino acids. Germline V gene data show CDR1 as LGHDT and CDR2 as YNNKEL (reference sequence). The chain's CDR3 is CASSQVGFSPRVKTQYF. Here the CDR3 DNA reads TGTGCCAGCAGCCAAGTGGGGTTCTCCCCGCGGGTGAAGACCCAGTACTTC.

Many counts were recorded for this clonotype. The CDR3 coding sequence is TGCGCCAGCAGCTTCGGGACTAGCGGTAGCACAGATACGCAGTATTTT. Residues: CASSFGTSGSTDTQYF. This chain joins TRBV5-1 and TRBJ2-3; 11 bases agree with TRBD2. The CDR3 has 16 residues. Trimming removed 2 bases from V and 0 bases from J; junction bases left unmatched: 2. The germline V gene has CDR1 SGHRS and CDR2 YFSETQ.

In its sample, this clonotype was seen a few times. V gene TRBV7-6 combines with J gene TRBJ1-5; the D gene is possibly TRBD1 (5 bases). Trimming cost V 5 bases and J 7 bases, with 12 bases left between them. The CDR3 loop spans 13 amino acids. CDR1 is SGHVS and CDR2 is FNYEAQ in the germline V gene. CDR3 coding DNA: TGTGCCAGCAGCCAGGGACCACGCCAGCCCCAGCATTTT. This codes for CASSQGPRQPQHF.

The rearrangement links TRBV5-1 to TRBJ1-1; D might be TRBD1 (5 bases). CDR1 SGHRS and CDR2 YFSETQ come from the germline V gene. Trimming took off 0 bases at V and 5 bases at J, with 11 bases between the two ends. This CDR3 region has 14 residues. The CDR3 reads CASSLEWGRTEAFF. The DNA of the CDR3 is TGCGCCAGCAGCTTGGAGTGGGGGAGGACTGAAGCTTTCTTT.

The chain employs TRBV7-2 and TRBJ2-2, with D perhaps TRBD2 (5 bases). Germline lookup yields CDR1 SGHTA and CDR2 FQGNSA. The CDR3 loop spans 15 amino acids. V lost 2 bases to trimming and J lost 6 bases, with 13 bases between them. The CDR3 DNA reads as TGTGCCAGCAGCTTATCGACACTAGTTCCCGGGGAGCTGTTTTTT. This codes for CASSLSTLVPGELFF. Full variable domain (rest looked up from reference TRBV7-2 and TRBJ2-2): GAGVSQSPSNKVTEKGKDVELRCDPISGHTALYWYRQSLGQGLEFLIYFQGNSAPDKSGLPSDRFSAERTGGSVSTLTIQRTQQEDSAVYLCASSLSTLVPGELFFGEGSRLTVL.

The V call is TRBV12-3 or TRBV12-4, the J call TRBJ2-2; unclear D gene. V lost 6 bases and J lost 6, with 23 bases in between. The CDR3 spans 17 residues. CDR3 DNA sequence: TGTGCCAGCAGCCCGCCCCTTAGGGTAATGGACCCCGGGGAGCTGTTTTTT. Protein: CASSPPLRVMDPGELFF.

The chain carries TRBV28 and TRBJ2-3; D is undetermined. V was shortened by 5 bases and J by 0 bases, with 30 bases between the two germline ends. There are 21 residues in the CDR3. The germline V gene has CDR1 MDHEN and CDR2 SYDVKM. The CDR3 region is CASSMGFDWRVREPSTDTQYF. CDR3 nucleotides: TGTGCCAGCAGTATGGGTTTCGACTGGAGAGTAAGGGAACCTAGCACAGATACGCAGTATTTT.

The chain carries TRBV5-1 and TRBJ2-1, with TRBD2 matching 7 bases. The V segment lost 0 bases and the J segment 3 bases; nucleotides outside the gene matches: 3. The CDR3 covers 15 residues. Germline lookup yields CDR1 SGHRS and CDR2 YFSETQ. CDR3 DNA: TGCGCCAGCAGCTTGGAGGCGGGAGTCTACAATGAGCAGTTCTTC. Amino acid sequence: CASSLEAGVYNEQFF.

The chain has TRBV7-2 and TRBJ2-3; D unclear. The CDR3 extends over 12 amino acids. V lost 2 bases to trimming and J lost 9 bases, with 9 bases between them. CDR1 is SGHTA, CDR2 FQGNSA, per germline. CDR3 loop: CASSLISTTQYF. The CDR3 DNA reads TGTGCCAGCAGCTTAATCAGCACCACGCAGTATTTT. Variable domain in full (rest from reference TRBV7-2 and TRBJ2-3): GAGVSQSPSNKVTEKGKDVELRCDPISGHTALYWYRQSLGQGLEFLIYFQGNSAPDKSGLPSDRFSAERTGGSVSTLTIQRTQQEDSAVYLCASSLISTTQYFGPGTRLTVL.

This clonotype was seen more than once but under ten times. The rearrangement links TRBV11-2 to TRBJ1-1; 8 bases map to TRBD1. Unmatched junction bases numbered 6, after V lost 5 bases and J lost 4 bases. The CDR3 contains 14 residues. Per the germline V gene, CDR1 is SGHAT and CDR2 is FQNNGV. The CDR3 sequence is CASSPTDRGTEAFF. DNA for the CDR3: TGTGCCAGCAGCCCCACTGACAGGGGCACTGAAGCTTTCTTT.

This clonotype was seen many times. V usage is TRBV7-8 and J usage is TRBJ2-2, with D possibly TRBD1 on 5 matching bases. Germline CDR1 is SGHVS and CDR2 is FQNEAQ. V lost 5 bases, J lost 0 bases, and 10 bases lay in between. The CDR3 loop spans 15 amino acids. The CDR3 here is CASSRTTSNTGELFF. As DNA, the CDR3 is TGTGCCAGCAGCCGGACAACATCGAACACCGGGGAGCTGTTTTTT.

This clonotype has a handful of counts. The chain recombines TRBV3-1 with TRBJ1-3; D is unresolved. The CDR3 runs 14 residues. Germline V gene lookup returns CDR1 LGHDT and CDR2 YNNKEL (reference sequence). V lost 1 base, J lost 0 bases, and 4 bases lay in between. The CDR3 DNA sequence: TGTGCCAGCAGCCAAGTATACTCTGGAAACACCATATATTTT. Amino acids: CASSQVYSGNTIYF.

The CDR3 here is CASSYRDGHSVAFF. The CDR3 nucleotides are TGTGCCAGCAGCTATCGGGACGGTCATTCCGTAGCTTTCTTT. The gene calls are TRBV3-1 and TRBJ1-1, with a tentative D call TRBD1 (5 bases). CDR3 length equals 14 residues. Germline V lookup: CDR1 LGHDT, CDR2 YNNKEL (reference sequence). The V end lost 5 bases, the J end lost 10 bases, and 20 bases lay between the germline ends.

This clonotype was counted ten times or more. J is TRBJ1-1 and V is TRBV6-2 or TRBV6-3, with TRBD1 identical over 9 bases. V was clipped by 7 bases and J by 0 bases; unmatched bases: 3. Germline CDR1 reads MNHEY; CDR2 reads SVGEGT. The CDR3 spans 14 residues. CDR3 nucleotide sequence: TGTGCCAGCAAACGACAGGGGGTGAACACTGAAGCTTTCTTT. It yields the protein CASKRQGVNTEAFF.